This is a list of T cell receptor beta chains from one sample in a study of cytomegalovirus exposure and HLA in healthy donors. TCRdb's table, derived via immunoSEQ multiplex PCR, lists solely in-frame clones and lacks some. The sample contains tens of thousands of clones, roughly 79% of which appear only once. The specimen sequenced was PBMCs. The receptor source for this set is a man aged 25-40 years in good health and CMV-seronegative. CDR3s include the opening cysteine and the closing phenylalanine or tryptophan. D genes are given only for firm matches. Size tells how often a clone was seen (once, few, many) or the class of an expanded clone, and some rows leave it out.

D,V,size,J,DNA,CDR3
NA,TRBV19,NA,TRBJ2-5,TGTGCCAGTAGTCCCCTGAAGGCGGGGGAGACCCAGTACTTC,CASSPLKAGETQYF
NA,TRBV10-3,NA,TRBJ1-1,TGTGCCATCAGTGAGCAGGGGCGGACCACTGAAGCTTTCTTT,CAISEQGRTTEAFF
TRBD1,TRBV5-1,once,TRBJ1-2,TGCGCCAGCGGCTGGGGGACAGGGACTTTTGGTGGCTACACCTTC,CASGWGTGTFGGYTF
TRBD2,TRBV7-2,NA,TRBJ2-2,TGTGCCAGCAGCTTATACGGCGGGGGGCATATCTCCGGGGAGCTGTTTTTT,CASSLYGGGHISGELFF
NA,TRBV2,NA,TRBJ1-5,TGTGCCAGCAGTGGGGAGAGGGTTTTGGAGCCCCAGCATTTT,CASSGERVLEPQHF
TRBD1,TRBV9,NA,TRBJ1-2,TGTGCCAGCAGCGTAGAAAAAGGGAGGACAGGGAGGTCTGGCTACACCTTC,CASSVEKGRTGRSGYTF
NA,TRBV27,NA,TRBJ1-2,TGTGCCAGCAGTTTAAACAGCCTCAAAACCCACTATGGCTACACCTTC,CASSLNSLKTHYGYTF
NA,TRBV6-6,NA,TRBJ1-1,TGTGCCAGCAGTCTCGCCTGGAGAGGGGAAGCTTTCTTT,CASSLAWRGEAFF
NA,TRBV19,NA,TRBJ1-3,TGTGCCAGTAGCAAATCAAGCCGGGGGTACTCTGGAAACACCATATATTTT,CASSKSSRGYSGNTIYF
NA,TRBV7-9,NA,TRBJ1-5,TGTGCCAGCAGCTTATCAGGGAACCATAATCAGCCCCAGCATTTT,CASSLSGNHNQPQHF